This paragraph reports one TCR beta chain. This sample was included in a study of blood T cell repertoires in COVID-19. Original analysis: Scientists estimated how many nucleated cells there were by amplifying reference gene primers. Libraries were prepared by immunoSEQ multiplex PCR; TCRdb keeps only in-frame clonotypes and omits some of them. V and J calls and clone size are those listed in that table; D and trimming were worked out from the DNA. The sample lists roughly 120,000 clones, over 60% occurring once. V was pared by 6 bases and J by 5 bases, with 7 bases of the junction left unmatched. From germline, CDR1 is MDHEN and CDR2 SYDVKM. This CDR3 spans 15 amino acids.

Sequenced sample: peripheral blood. This TCR was recovered from a woman older than 75 with acute or convalescent COVID-19. The chain combines TRBV28 with TRBJ1-4, with 9 bases identical to TRBD1. CDR3 DNA sequence: TGTGCCAGCAGGGAAAAAGGGACAGGGAATGAAAAACTGTTTTTT. Translating it yields CASREKGTGNEKLFF.